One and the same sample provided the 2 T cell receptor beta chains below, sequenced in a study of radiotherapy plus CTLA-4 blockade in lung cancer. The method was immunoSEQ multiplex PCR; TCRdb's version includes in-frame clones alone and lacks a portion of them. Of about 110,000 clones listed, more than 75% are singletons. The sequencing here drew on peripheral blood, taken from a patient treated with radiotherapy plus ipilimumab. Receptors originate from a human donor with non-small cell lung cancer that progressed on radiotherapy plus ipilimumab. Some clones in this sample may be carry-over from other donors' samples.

The CDR3 DNA sequence: TGTGCCAGCAGCACTGGGACTAGCGGGGGCCGGGGAGAGACCCAGTACTTC. The encoded protein is CASSTGTSGGRGETQYF. The chain links TRBV7-2 to TRBJ2-5; the match to TRBD2 covers 14 bases. Germline trimming cut 5 bases from V and 4 bases from J; bases unmatched to any gene: 9. CDR1 is SGHTA, CDR2 FQGNSA, per germline. This CDR3 has 17 residues.

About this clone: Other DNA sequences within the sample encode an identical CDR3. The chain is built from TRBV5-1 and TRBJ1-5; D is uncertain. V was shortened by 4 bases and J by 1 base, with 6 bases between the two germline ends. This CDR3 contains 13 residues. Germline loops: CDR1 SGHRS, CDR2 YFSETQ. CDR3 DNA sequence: TGCGCCAGCAGCCCCGACAGCAATCAGCCCCAGCATTTT. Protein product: CASSPDSNQPQHF.